What follows are 5 T cell receptor beta chains derived from one specimen sequenced in a study of naive and memory T cell subsets. An equimolar mix of two oligonucleotides served as the beta constant-region primer for TRBC1 and TRBC2. TCRdb fed the UMI-ligation and nested PCR reads into MiXCR, producing one record per CDR3 protein. This table has tens of thousands of distinct CDR3 sequences, around 13% appearing once. Sequenced sample: central memory CD4+ T cells from blood. The receptors were sampled from a human donor in good health.

The chain couples TRBV7-8 to TRBJ2-1; TRBD2 agrees at 7 bases. The CDR3 has 13 amino acids. Germline CDR1 reads SGHVS; CDR2 reads FQNEAQ. Germline trimming cut 1 base from V and 9 bases from J; bases unmatched to any gene: 3. CDR3 sequence: CASSLGGSGEQFF. The CDR3 DNA follows: TGTGCCAGCAGCTTAGGCGGGAGCGGTGAGCAGTTCTTC.

This chain uses TRBV5-6 with TRBJ1-5; a possible D gene is TRBD1 (5 bases). Germline V gives CDR1 SGHDT, CDR2 YYEEEE. The CDR3 covers 14 residues. V lost 2 bases and J 7 bases, leaving 13 bases between the germline ends. The CDR3 reads CASSFGASEQPQHF. The CDR3 DNA is TGTGCCAGCAGCTTCGGGGCATCTGAACAGCCCCAGCATTTT.

This clonotype was counted between two and nine times. This sequence joins TRBV5-4 and TRBJ1-2, with D perhaps matching TRBD1 (6 bases). The CDR3 totals 17 residues. V lost 6 bases, J lost 2 bases, and 23 bases lay in between. CDR1 is SGHNT and CDR2 is YYREEE in the germline V gene (reference sequence). DNA for the CDR3: TGTGCCAGCACCCCCTCCCCCACACAGGGTCTAAACTATGGCTACACCTTC. It is translated as CASTPSPTQGLNYGYTF.

V gene TRBV14 combines with J gene TRBJ1-5; the D gene is possibly TRBD1 (5 bases). The CDR3 loop spans 14 amino acids. Trimming removed 4 bases at V and 2 bases at J, with 9 bases between. Per germline, CDR1 SGHDN and CDR2 FVKESK. CDR3 nucleotide sequence: TGTGCCAGCAGCCGCATGGGGGGCAATCAGCCCCAGCATTTT. This codes for CASSRMGGNQPQHF. The full variable domain, its missing parts supplied by reference TRBV14 and TRBJ1-5, is EAGVTQFPSHSVIEKGQTVTLRCDPISGHDNLYWYRRVMGKEIKFLLHFVKESKQDESGMPNNRFLAERTGGTYSTLKVQPAELEDSGVYFCASSRMGGNQPQHFGDGTRLSIL.

At least ten counts were recorded for this clonotype. The chain is built from TRBV20-1 and TRBJ2-7; the D gene could be TRBD1 or TRBD2 (5 bases each). Germline CDR1 DFQATT, CDR2 SNEGSKA (reference sequence). This CDR3 spans 14 amino acids. V lost 6 bases, J lost 7 bases, and 22 bases lay in between. This chain's CDR3 is CSAARAGAKGEQYF. In nucleotides, the CDR3 is TGCAGTGCAGCACGAGCCGGGGCCAAGGGGGAGCAGTACTTC.